The TCR beta chain described here comes from a study of beta chain features in type 1 diabetes. General observations from the study: More deletions and fewer insertions at VDJ junctions were seen in type 1 diabetes patients. Among patients with Type 1 diabetes, TCRB CDR3s were moderately but significantly shorter in every one of the four CD4+ subsets. Patients' naive, central memory and regulatory TCRB repertoires appeared more alike than those of healthy donors.

This clone occurred a few times. Its antigen is still unknown. V shed 8 bases and J shed 5 bases, with 18 bases lying between them. This CDR3 has 15 amino acids. Germline lookup yields CDR1 MNHEY and CDR2 SVGAGI. Isolated RNA was reverse transcribed in full, so expressed TCRB transcripts were sequenced. Sequenced by immunoSEQ multiplex PCR; TCRdb stores in-frame clones only, minus some. Among hundreds of thousands of clones, over 11% were seen once, and the ten largest hold approximately 0.043%. The sample consisted of naive CD4+ T cells from blood. The chain carries TRBV6-5 and TRBJ1-4, with D maybe TRBD1 (6 bases). The TCR originated in a man aged 18 to 29 with type 1 diabetes. The CDR3 reads CASQPSGAGNEKLFF. DNA for the CDR3: TGTGCCAGCCAACCCTCAGGGGCGGGGAATGAAAAACTGTTTTTT.